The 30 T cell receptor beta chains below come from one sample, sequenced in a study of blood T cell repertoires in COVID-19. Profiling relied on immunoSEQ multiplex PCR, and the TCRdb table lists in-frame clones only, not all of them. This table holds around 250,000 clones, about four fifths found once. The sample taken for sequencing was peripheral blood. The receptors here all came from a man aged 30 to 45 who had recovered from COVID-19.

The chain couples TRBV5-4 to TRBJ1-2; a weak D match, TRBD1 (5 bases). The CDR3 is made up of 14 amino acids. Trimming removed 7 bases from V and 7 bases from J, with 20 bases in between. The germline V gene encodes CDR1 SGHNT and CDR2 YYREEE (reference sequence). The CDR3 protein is CASSRDFDFSGYTF. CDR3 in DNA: TGTGCCAGCTCCCGGGACTTTGACTTCTCTGGCTACACCTTC.

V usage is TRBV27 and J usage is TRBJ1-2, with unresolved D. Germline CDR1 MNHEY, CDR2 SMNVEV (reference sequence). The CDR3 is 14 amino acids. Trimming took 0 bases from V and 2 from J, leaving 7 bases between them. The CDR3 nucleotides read TGTGCCAGCAGTTTATCGGGCCGGAACTATGGCTACACCTTC. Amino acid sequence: CASSLSGRNYGYTF.

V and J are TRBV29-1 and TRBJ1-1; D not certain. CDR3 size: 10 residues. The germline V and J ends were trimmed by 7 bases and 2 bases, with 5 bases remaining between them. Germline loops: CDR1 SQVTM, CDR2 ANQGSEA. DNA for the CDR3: TGCAGCGCTTCAAACACTGAAGCTTTCTTT. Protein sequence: CSASNTEAFF.

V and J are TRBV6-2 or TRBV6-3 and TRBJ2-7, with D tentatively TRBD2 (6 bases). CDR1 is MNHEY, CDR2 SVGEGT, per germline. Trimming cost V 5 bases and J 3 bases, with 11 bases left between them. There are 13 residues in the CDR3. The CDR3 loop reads CASSGAGFYEQYV. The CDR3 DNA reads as TGTGCCAGCAGTGGCGCGGGATTCTACGAGCAGTACGTC.

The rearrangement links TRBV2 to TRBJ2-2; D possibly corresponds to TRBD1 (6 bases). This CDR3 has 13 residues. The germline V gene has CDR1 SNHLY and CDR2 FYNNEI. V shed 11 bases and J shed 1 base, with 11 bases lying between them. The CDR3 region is CASGERNTGELFF. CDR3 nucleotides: TGTGCCTCAGGGGAGAGGAACACCGGGGAGCTGTTTTTT. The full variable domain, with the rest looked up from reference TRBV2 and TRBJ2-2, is EPEVTQTPSHQVTQMGQEVILRCVPISNHLYFYWYRQILGQKVEFLVSFYNNEISEKSEIFDDQFSVERPDGSNFTLKIRSTKLEDSAMYFCASGERNTGELFFGEGSRLTVL.

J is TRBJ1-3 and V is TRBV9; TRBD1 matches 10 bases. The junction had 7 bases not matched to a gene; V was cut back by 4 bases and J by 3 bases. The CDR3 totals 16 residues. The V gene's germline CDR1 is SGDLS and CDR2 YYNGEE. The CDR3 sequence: CASSSQTGGGGNTIYF. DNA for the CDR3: TGTGCCAGCAGCTCCCAGACAGGGGGCGGTGGAAACACCATATATTTT.

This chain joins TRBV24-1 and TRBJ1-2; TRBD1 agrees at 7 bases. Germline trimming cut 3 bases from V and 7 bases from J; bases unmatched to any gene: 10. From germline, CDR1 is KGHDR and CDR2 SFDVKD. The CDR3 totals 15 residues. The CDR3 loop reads CATSDGGQSRAGYTF. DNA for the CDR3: TGTGCCACCAGTGATGGGGGACAGTCGAGGGCTGGCTACACCTTC.

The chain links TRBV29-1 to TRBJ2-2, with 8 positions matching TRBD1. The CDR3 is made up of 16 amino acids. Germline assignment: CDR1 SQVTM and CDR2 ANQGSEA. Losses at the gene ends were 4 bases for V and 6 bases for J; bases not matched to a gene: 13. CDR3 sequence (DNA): TGCAGCGTTGGGGCTACGTTTCAGGGGGCGGCCGGGGAGCTGTTTTTT. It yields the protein CSVGATFQGAAGELFF.

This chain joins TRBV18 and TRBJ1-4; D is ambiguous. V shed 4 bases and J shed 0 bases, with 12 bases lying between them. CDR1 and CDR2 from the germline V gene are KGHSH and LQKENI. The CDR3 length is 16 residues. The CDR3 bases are TGTGCCAGCTCACAGCTGTCAGGTGCAACTAATGAAAAACTGTTTTTT. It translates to CASSQLSGATNEKLFF.

CDR3 loop: CASQMGGSGELFF. The CDR3 nucleotides read TGTGCCAGCCAAATGGGAGGGTCCGGGGAGCTGTTTTTT. V is TRBV19 and J is TRBJ2-2; 7 bases map to TRBD2. The germline V gene encodes CDR1 LNHDA and CDR2 SQIVND (reference sequence). Germline trimming cut 9 bases from V and 6 bases from J; bases unmatched to any gene: 7. The CDR3 runs to 13 residues.

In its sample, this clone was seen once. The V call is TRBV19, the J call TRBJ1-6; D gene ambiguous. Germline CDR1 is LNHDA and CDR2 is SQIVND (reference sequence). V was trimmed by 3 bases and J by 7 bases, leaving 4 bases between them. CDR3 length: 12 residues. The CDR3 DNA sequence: TGTGCCAGTAGTATGCAGAATTCACCCCTCCACTTT. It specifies CASSMQNSPLHF.

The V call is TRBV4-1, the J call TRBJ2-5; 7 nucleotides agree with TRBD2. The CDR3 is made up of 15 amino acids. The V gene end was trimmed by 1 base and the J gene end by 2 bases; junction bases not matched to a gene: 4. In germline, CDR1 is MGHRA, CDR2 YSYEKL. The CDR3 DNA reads TGCGCCAGCAGCCAAGTGGGACTATCACAAGAGACCCAGTACTTC. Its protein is CASSQVGLSQETQYF.

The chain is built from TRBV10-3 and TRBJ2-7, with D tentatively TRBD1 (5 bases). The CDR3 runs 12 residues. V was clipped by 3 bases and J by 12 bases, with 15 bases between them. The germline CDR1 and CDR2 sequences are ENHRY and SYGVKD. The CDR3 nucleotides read TGTGCCATCAGTGAAGGGGCAGGGTATCTGTACTTC. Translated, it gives CAISEGAGYLYF.

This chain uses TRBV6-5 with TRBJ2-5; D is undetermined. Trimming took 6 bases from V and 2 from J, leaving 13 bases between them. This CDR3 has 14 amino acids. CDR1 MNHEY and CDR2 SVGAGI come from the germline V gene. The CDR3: CASSSSDGQETQYF. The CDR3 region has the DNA TGTGCCAGCAGCTCGAGCGACGGGCAAGAGACCCAGTACTTC.

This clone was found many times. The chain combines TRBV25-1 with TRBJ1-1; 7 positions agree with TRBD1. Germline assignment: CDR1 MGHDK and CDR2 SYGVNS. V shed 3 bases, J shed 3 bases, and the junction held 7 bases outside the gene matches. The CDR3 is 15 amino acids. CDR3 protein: CASSDPSTGDTEAFF. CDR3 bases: TGTGCCAGCAGTGATCCAAGTACAGGGGACACTGAAGCTTTCTTT.

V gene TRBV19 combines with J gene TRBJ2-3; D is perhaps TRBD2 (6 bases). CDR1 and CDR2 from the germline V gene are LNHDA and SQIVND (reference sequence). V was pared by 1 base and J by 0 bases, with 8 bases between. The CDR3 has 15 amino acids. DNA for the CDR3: TGTGCCAGTAGTATAGGGGCGGGGAGCACAGATACGCAGTATTTT. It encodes CASSIGAGSTDTQYF.

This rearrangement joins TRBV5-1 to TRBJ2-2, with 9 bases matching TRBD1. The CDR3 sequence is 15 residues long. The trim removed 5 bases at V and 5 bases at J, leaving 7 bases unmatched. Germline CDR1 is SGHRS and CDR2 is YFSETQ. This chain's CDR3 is CASRKGTGWTGELFF. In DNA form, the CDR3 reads TGCGCCAGCAGAAAAGGGACAGGGTGGACCGGGGAGCTGTTTTTT.

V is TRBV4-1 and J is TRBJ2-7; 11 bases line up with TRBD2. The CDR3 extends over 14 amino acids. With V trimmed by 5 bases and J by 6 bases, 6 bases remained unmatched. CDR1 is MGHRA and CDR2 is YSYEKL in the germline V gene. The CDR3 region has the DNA TGCGCCAGCAGCGTAGCGGGGGGGCATCTCGAGCAGTACTTC. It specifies CASSVAGGHLEQYF.

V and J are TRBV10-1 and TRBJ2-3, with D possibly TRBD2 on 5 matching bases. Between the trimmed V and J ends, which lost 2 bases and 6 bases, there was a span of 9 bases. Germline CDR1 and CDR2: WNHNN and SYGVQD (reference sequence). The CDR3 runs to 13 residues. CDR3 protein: CASSEGLADTQYF. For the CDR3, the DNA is TGCGCCAGCAGTGAGGGACTGGCGGATACGCAGTATTTT.

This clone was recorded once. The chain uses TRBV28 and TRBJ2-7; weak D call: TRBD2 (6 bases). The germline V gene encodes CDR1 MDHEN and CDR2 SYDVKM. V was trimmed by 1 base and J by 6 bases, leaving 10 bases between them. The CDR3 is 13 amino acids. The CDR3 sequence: CASSLSRLGEQYV. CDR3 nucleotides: TGTGCCAGCAGTTTATCCAGACTAGGCGAGCAGTACGTC.

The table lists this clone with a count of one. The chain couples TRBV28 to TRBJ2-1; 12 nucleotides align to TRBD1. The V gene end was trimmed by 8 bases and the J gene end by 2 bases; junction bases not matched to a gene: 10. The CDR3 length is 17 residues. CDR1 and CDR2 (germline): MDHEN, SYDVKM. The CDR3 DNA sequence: TGTGCCAGCCCCCTAGGGACAGGGGGCCCCCCCTACAATGAGCAGTTCTTC. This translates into CASPLGTGGPPYNEQFF.

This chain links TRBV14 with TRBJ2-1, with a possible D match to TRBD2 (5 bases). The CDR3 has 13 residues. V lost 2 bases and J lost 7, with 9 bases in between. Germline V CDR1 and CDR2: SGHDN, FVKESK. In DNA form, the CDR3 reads TGTGCCAGCAGCCAAAGTCCGGGAAATGAGCAGTTCTTC. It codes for CASSQSPGNEQFF.

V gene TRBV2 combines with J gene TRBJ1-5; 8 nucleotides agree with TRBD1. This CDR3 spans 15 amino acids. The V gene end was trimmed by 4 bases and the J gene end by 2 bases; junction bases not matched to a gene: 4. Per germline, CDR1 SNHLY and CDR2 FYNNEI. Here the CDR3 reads CASSGQGFGNQPQHF. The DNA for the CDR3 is TGTGCCAGCAGTGGACAGGGGTTTGGCAATCAGCCCCAGCATTTT.

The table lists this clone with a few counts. DNA for the CDR3: TGTGCCAGCAGACTAGCAGTAGCTGAGGGGGAGCTGTTTTTT. Translated, it gives CASRLAVAEGELFF. The J gene is TRBJ2-2, the V gene TRBV7-9; a possible D gene is TRBD2 (6 bases). The CDR3 length is 14 residues. The V and J ends lost 6 bases and 8 bases respectively, with 16 bases between them. Germline loops: CDR1 SEHNR, CDR2 FQNEAQ (reference sequence).

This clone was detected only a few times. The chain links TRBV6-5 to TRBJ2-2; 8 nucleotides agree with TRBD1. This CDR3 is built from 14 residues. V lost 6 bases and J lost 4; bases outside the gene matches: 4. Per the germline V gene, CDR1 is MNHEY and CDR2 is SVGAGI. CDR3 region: CASRIRGPTGELFF. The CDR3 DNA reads TGTGCCAGCAGGATCAGGGGGCCCACCGGGGAGCTGTTTTTT.

CDR3 nucleotide sequence: TGTGCCAGTAGTATAGAGGACAGAGGTTGGAACACTGAAGCTTTCTTT. Residues: CASSIEDRGWNTEAFF. The chain employs TRBV19 and TRBJ1-1; a possible D gene is TRBD1 (6 bases). The V end lost 0 bases, the J end lost 1 base, and 12 bases lay between the germline ends. Germline loops: CDR1 LNHDA, CDR2 SQIVND (reference sequence). The CDR3 has 16 amino acids.

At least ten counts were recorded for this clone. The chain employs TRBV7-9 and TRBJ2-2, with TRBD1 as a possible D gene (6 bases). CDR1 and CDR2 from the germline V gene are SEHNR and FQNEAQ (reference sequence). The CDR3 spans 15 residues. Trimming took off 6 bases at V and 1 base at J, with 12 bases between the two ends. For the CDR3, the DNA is TGTGCCAGCAGTTCCGGGACACAGAACACCGGGGAGCTGTTTTTT. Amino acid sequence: CASSSGTQNTGELFF.

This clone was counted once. DNA for the CDR3: TGTGCCAGCAGTCACGACAAGAACAATGAGCAGTTCTTC. Protein product: CASSHDKNNEQFF. The J gene is TRBJ2-1, the V gene TRBV6-5; D gene ambiguous. Germline CDR1 is MNHEY and CDR2 is SVGAGI. V gave up 5 bases and J gave up 5 bases, with 10 bases separating them. The CDR3 extends over 13 amino acids.

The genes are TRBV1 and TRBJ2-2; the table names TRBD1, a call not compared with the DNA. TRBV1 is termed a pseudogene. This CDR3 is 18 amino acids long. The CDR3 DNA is TGCACCAGCAGCCAAGATCGGGCGCCGGGACAGGGCACCGGGGAGCTGTTTTTT. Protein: CTSSQDRAPGQGTGELFF.

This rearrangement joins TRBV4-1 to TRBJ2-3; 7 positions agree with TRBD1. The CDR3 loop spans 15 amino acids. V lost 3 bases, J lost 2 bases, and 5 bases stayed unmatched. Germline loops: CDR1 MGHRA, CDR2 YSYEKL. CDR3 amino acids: CASSHTQGLTDTQYF. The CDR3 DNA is TGCGCCAGCAGCCACACACAGGGGCTCACAGATACGCAGTATTTT.